The entry below gives a single T cell receptor beta chain sequence along with its context. What it recognizes is unknown. These data come from a study of regulatory T cells in long-lasting Graves disease. Time point specified: newly diagnosed GD, antithyroid drugs for less than 3 months. The TCR library was made from RNA extracted from PBMCs. Germline V gene data show CDR1 as SQVTM and CDR2 as ANQGSEA. The trim removed 5 bases at V and 2 bases at J, leaving 6 bases unmatched. This CDR3 spans 13 amino acids. Study-level findings and limits: Analyses excluded thyroid tissue, covering peripheral blood alone.

Library construction for TCR beta used iRepertoire HTBI primers and Arm-PCR of CDR3 regions. From the multiplex PCR reads, TCRdb called clonotypes with MiXCR, one entry per CDR3 protein. The repertoire consists of 450,000 to 600,000 distinct CDR3 sequences, with 15% to 20% occurring once and the leading ten covering less than 15%. The same data also contributed to another study, on T cells in Graves' hyperthyroidism and ophthalmopathy. That paper states: In validation, the model predicted ophthalmopathy. These predictions came a median roughly 6.5 months before onset.

The chain links TRBV29-1 to TRBJ2-7, with 7 bases identical to TRBD2. This sequence originates from a man between 40 and 49 years old with Graves disease. The sequencing used peripheral blood mononuclear cells (PBMCs), collected at new diagnosis, from a patient treated with antithyroid drugs. This CDR3 reads CSVWLAEPYEQYF. Here the CDR3 DNA reads TGCAGCGTTTGGCTAGCGGAGCCCTACGAGCAGTACTTC.